This T cell receptor beta chain was retrieved from a study of CD8 T cells in Susac syndrome. As for the study in general: Patients with Susac syndrome had blood drawn and were at that point therapy-naive, on corticosteroids, or on intravenous immunoglobulin alone.

Trimming took 1 base from V and 15 from J; bases not matched to a gene: 9. This CDR3 comprises 13 residues. The germline CDR1 and CDR2 sequences are LGHDT and YNNKEL (reference sequence). An amount of RNA that ranged from roughly 0.5 to 1 ug was reverse transcribed with random hexamers. TCR beta CDR3 was amplified by immunoSEQ multiplex PCR. This amplification extended across 54 Vbeta and 13 Jbeta segments. MiXCR, applied by TCRdb to the immunoSEQ multiplex PCR reads, yields one record per CDR3 protein. The table records about 180,000 distinct CDR3 sequences, roughly 94% of them present only once. On this clonotype itself: Its antigen is not identified.

Broader study findings: Acknowledgment was made by the study that its TCR sequencing and HLA analysis involved a relatively small number of individuals.

Sequencing of TCR beta drew on CD8+ and CD4+ T cells from blood. The sequenced sample consisted of CD4+ T cells from PBMCs. The rearrangement joins TRBV3-1 to TRBJ1-3; 7 nucleotides agree with TRBD1. The source of this sequence is a human donor with Susac syndrome. The CDR3 sequence: CASSQGTGVSRYF. Written as DNA, the CDR3 is TGTGCCAGCAGCCAAGGGACAGGCGTCTCCCGATATTTT. Full variable domain (outside the CDR3, taken from reference TRBV3-1 and TRBJ1-3): DTAVSQTPKYLVTQMGNDKSIKCEQNLGHDTMYWYKQDSKKFLKIMFSYNNKELIINETVPNRFSPKSPDKAHLNLHINSLELGDSAVYFCASSQGTGVSRYFGEGSWLTVV.